Listed here are 17 T cell receptor beta chains from one sample, sequenced in a study of brain metastases from non-small cell lung cancer. Assay: immunoSEQ multiplex PCR; the TCRdb copy retains only in-frame clones and omits some. This table holds a few thousand clones, roughly four fifths found once. Sequencing used tissue from a brain metastasis. Every receptor here comes from a donor at least 40 years old with non-small cell lung cancer.

The V and J genes are TRBV4-1 and TRBJ2-1, with a weak D call TRBD1 (6 bases). Trimming took off 4 bases at V and 9 bases at J, with 13 bases between the two ends. Germline V gene lookup returns CDR1 MGHRA and CDR2 YSYEKL. The CDR3 runs 13 residues. This CDR3 reads CASSRDRFLEQFF. Written as DNA, the CDR3 is TGCGCCAGCAGCCGCGACAGGTTCCTTGAGCAGTTCTTC.

The chain joins TRBV7-8 to TRBJ2-7; tentatively, D is TRBD1 or TRBD2 (5 bases each). The V end was cut by 7 bases, the J end by 2 bases, with 15 bases between. The germline V gene has CDR1 SGHVS and CDR2 FQNEAQ. The CDR3 runs to 14 residues. CDR3 sequence (DNA): TGTGCCAGCATCCGGGGTGGGGCTGCCTACGAGCAGTACTTC. Encoded protein: CASIRGGAAYEQYF.

This chain connects TRBV6-4 to TRBJ2-1; 13 nucleotides agree with TRBD2. Germline V CDR1 and CDR2: MRHNA, SNTAGT. Trimming cost V 5 bases and J 6 bases; bases outside gene matches: 4. The CDR3 has 15 residues. DNA for the CDR3: TGTGCCAGCAGTCGGACTAGCGGGAGAGGCAATGAGCAGTTCTTC. Its translation is CASSRTSGRGNEQFF.

CDR3 loop: CASEAGEERKVTGELFF. CDR3 DNA sequence: TGTGCCAGTGAGGCAGGGGAAGAACGTAAGGTCACCGGGGAGCTGTTTTTT. J is TRBJ2-2 and V is TRBV19; D is perhaps TRBD1 (6 bases). V was clipped by 8 bases and J by 4 bases, with 23 bases between them. Germline V lookup: CDR1 LNHDA, CDR2 SQIVND (reference sequence). The CDR3 spans 17 residues.

DNA for the CDR3: TGTGCCAGCAGTTTGGTAGACAATCAGTCTCAGCATTTT. Amino acids: CASSLVDNQSQHF. V and J are TRBV6-5 and TRBJ1-5; D not certain. The CDR3 runs 13 residues. Germline V lookup: CDR1 MNHEY, CDR2 SVGAGI. Trimming cost V 4 bases and J 13 bases, with 17 bases left between them.

The rearrangement links TRBV27 to TRBJ1-5, with 8 bases lining up with TRBD1. V was clipped by 2 bases and J by 3 bases; unmatched bases: 3. The CDR3 contains 15 residues. CDR1 and CDR2 from the germline V gene are MNHEY and SMNVEV (reference sequence). The CDR3 DNA follows: TGTGCCAGCAGTTTAACGGGACAGGCCAATCAGCCCCAGCATTTT. Its protein is CASSLTGQANQPQHF.

Judged by abundance, this clone is large. Other DNA sequences of this sample code for an identical CDR3. This chain joins TRBV5-6 and TRBJ2-7; TRBD1 matches 7 bases. V shed 4 bases, J shed 2 bases, and the junction held 9 bases outside the gene matches. This CDR3 is 15 amino acids long. CDR1 and CDR2 (germline): SGHDT, YYEEEE. The CDR3 bases are TGTGCCAGCAGCACCGGGACAGCTGCCCCCTACGAGCAGTACTTC. Amino acid sequence: CASSTGTAAPYEQYF.

By share of the sample, this clone is large. CDR3 protein: CASSYRQNTEAFF. The CDR3 DNA is TGTGCCAGCAGTTACAGACAGAACACTGAAGCTTTCTTT. The rearrangement uses TRBV28 and TRBJ1-1; D remains ambiguous. CDR3 size: 13 residues. From germline, CDR1 is MDHEN and CDR2 SYDVKM. Trimming shortened V by 4 bases and J by 1 base, and 7 bases separated the two germline ends.

This clone appeared once. This sequence joins TRBV6-1 and TRBJ1-2; 7 positions match TRBD1. J lost 4 bases, V lost 0 bases, and 8 bases had no gene match. Germline V gives CDR1 MNHNS, CDR2 SASEGT. The CDR3 consists of 16 residues. The CDR3 protein is CASSEAIGQDPYGYTF. The CDR3 coding sequence is TGTGCCAGCAGTGAAGCTATAGGACAGGACCCCTATGGCTACACCTTC.

CDR3 amino acids: CASSFLDSTVYF. CDR3 DNA: TGTGCCAGCAGTTTTTTGGACAGTACCGTGTACTTC. V gene TRBV28 combines with J gene TRBJ2-7; TRBD1 might be the D (6 bases). Germline CDR1 is MDHEN and CDR2 is SYDVKM. V shed 3 bases and J shed 12 bases, with 15 bases lying between them. This CDR3 spans 12 amino acids.

In regard to this clone: At one boundary the junction diverges from the germline segment, which might be a read error. V gene TRBV5-4 combines with J gene TRBJ1-1, with 7 bases lining up with TRBD1. The CDR3 has 14 residues. CDR1 is SGHNT, CDR2 YYREEE, per germline (reference sequence). CDR3: CASSTDRVLTETFF. DNA of the CDR3: TGTGCCAGCAGCACAGACAGGGTTCTTACTGAAACTTTCTTT.

A word on this clone: This sample also contains other DNA sequences that code for the same CDR3. The CDR3: CASSRGLAGGRETQYF. CDR3 DNA sequence: TGTGCCAGCAGCCGCGGACTAGCGGGAGGAAGAGAGACCCAGTACTTC. This chain joins TRBV7-2 and TRBJ2-5; TRBD2 agrees at 14 bases. V trimming: 5 bases; J trimming: 4 bases; junction bases outside the gene matches: 6. Germline CDR1 and CDR2: SGHTA and FQGNSA. This CDR3 region has 16 residues.

The CDR3 region is CASSKPTEIGPNTEAFF. The CDR3 region has the DNA TGTGCCAGCAGCAAACCGACAGAAATAGGCCCTAACACTGAAGCTTTCTTT. V gene TRBV21-1 combines with J gene TRBJ1-1; TRBD1, as called in the table, went unchecked against the DNA. TRBV21-1 counts as a pseudogene. The CDR3 totals 17 residues.

This CDR3 reads CASSFPGQLYGYTF. CDR3 in DNA: TGTGCCAGCAGCTTTCCGGGACAGCTTTATGGCTACACCTTC. This sequence joins TRBV7-2 and TRBJ1-2, with 7 bases that match TRBD1. From germline, CDR1 is SGHTA and CDR2 FQGNSA. There are 14 residues in the CDR3. V lost 3 bases, J lost 5 bases, and 6 bases stayed unmatched.

This clone was observed a few times. The V call is TRBV7-6, the J call TRBJ2-7, with D hard to call. CDR1 and CDR2 (germline): SGHVS, FNYEAQ. The V end was cut by 1 base, the J end by 6 bases, with 10 bases between. The CDR3 has 13 residues. CDR3 coding DNA: TGTGCCAGCAGCTTAGAGATGCGGTCCGAGCAGTACTTC. As protein: CASSLEMRSEQYF.

J is TRBJ2-2 and V is TRBV30; D gene uncertain. The germline V gene has CDR1 GTSNPN and CDR2 SVGIG (reference sequence). V shed 5 bases and J shed 9 bases, with 19 bases lying between them. CDR3 size: 14 residues. The DNA for the CDR3 is TGTGCCTGGCGGACCCCTACCCTTGGCCGGGAGCTGTTTTTT. This codes for CAWRTPTLGRELFF.

V is TRBV11-3 and J is TRBJ2-1, with 13 bases fitting TRBD2. The V gene end was trimmed by 4 bases and the J gene end by 6 bases; junction bases not matched to a gene: 6. The CDR3 loop spans 16 amino acids. CDR1 SGHNT and CDR2 YENEEA come from the germline V gene. The DNA of the CDR3 is TGTGCCAGCAGCTCCCGGACTAGCGGGAGTTTCAATGAGCAGTTCTTC. It translates to CASSSRTSGSFNEQFF.